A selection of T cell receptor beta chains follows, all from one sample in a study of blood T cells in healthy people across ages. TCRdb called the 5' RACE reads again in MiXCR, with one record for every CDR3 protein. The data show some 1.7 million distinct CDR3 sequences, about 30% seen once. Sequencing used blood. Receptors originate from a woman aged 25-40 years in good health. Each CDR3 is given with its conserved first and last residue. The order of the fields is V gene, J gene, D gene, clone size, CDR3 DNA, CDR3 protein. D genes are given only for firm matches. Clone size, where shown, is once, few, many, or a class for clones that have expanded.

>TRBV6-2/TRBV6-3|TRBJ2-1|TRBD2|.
TGTGCCAGCAGTTACTTTGAGACTAGCCACGAGCAGTTCTTC
CASSYFETSHEQFF
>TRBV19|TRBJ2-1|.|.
TGTGCCAGTAGTATCTGGGGCGGGGCCCAATCCTACAATGAGCAGTTCTTC
CASSIWGGAQSYNEQFF
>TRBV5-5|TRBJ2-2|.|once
TGTGCCAGCAGCTTGCAGTTCTCGAACACCGGGGAGCTGTTTTTT
CASSLQFSNTGELFF
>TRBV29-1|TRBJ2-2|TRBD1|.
TGCAGCATCTTGGACAGGGCATTCACCGGGGAGCGGTTTTTT
CSILDRAFTGERFF
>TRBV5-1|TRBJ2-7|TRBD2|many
TGCGCCAGCAGCCCCCCCGGACTAGACTACGAGCAGTACTTC
CASSPPGLDYEQYF
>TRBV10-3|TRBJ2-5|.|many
TGTGCCATCAGTGAGTCTGATTTGAAGGGCTCGCAGTACTTC
CAISESDLKGSQYF
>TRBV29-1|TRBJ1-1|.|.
TGCAGCGTCGACAGAGGTAAGAACACTGAAGCTTTCTTT
CSVDRGKNTEAFF
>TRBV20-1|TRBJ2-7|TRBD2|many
TGCAGTGCCCCGCGAGCGGGAACCTACGAGCAGTACTTC
CSAPRAGTYEQYF
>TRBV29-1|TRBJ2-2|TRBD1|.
TGCAGCGTTGCAGGGGGATACGGGGAGCTGTTTTTT
CSVAGGYGELFF
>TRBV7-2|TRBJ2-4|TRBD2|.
TGTGCCAGCAGCTTAGGGCCTAGCGGTTACTACAATGAGCAGTACTTC
CASSLGPSGYYNEQYF
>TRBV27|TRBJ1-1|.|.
TGTGCCAGCAGTTTTCAGGGCGGTGAAGCTTTCTTT
CASSFQGGEAFF
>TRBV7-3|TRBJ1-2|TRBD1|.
TGTGCCAGCAGCTCGCTAATATCCGCAGGGGGTTACGGCTACACCTTC
CASSSLISAGGYGYTF
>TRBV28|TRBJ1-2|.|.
TGTGCCAGCAATCCAAGGACACCCGTCTATGACTACACCTTC
CASNPRTPVYDYTF
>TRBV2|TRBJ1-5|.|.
TGTGCCAGCAGTGATCTTGGTCAGGGCGGTAATCAGCCCCAGCATTTT
CASSDLGQGGNQPQHF
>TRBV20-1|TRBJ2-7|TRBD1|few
TGCAGTGCTAGAGACCAACAGGGGGCTTTCGAGCAGTACTTC
CSARDQQGAFEQYF
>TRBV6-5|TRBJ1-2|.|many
TGTGCCAGCGGACGTGGGGATCTCTATGGCTACACCTTC
CASGRGDLYGYTF
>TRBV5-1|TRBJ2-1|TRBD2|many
TGCGCCAGCAGCTTGGACGCTAGCGGGGGGCAGGTAGAGCAGTTCTTC
CASSLDASGGQVEQFF
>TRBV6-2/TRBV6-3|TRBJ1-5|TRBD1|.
TGTGCCAGCAGAGGACAGGGGAGGGATCAGCCCCAGCATTTT
CASRGQGRDQPQHF
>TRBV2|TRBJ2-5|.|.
TGTGCCAGCAGCGGAGGGATGAACCAAGAGACCCAGTACTTC
CASSGGMNQETQYF
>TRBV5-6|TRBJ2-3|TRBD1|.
TGTGCCAGCAGCTTCCCCGGGACAGCGGTACGACAGGGGACAGATACGCAGTATTTT
CASSFPGTAVRQGTDTQYF
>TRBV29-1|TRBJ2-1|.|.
TGCAGCGTTGCCCCTGGGCAGCGTTCCAATGAGCAGTTCTTC
CSVAPGQRSNEQFF
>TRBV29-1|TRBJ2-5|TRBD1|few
TGCAGCGACCAACCAGGGGGCGAAGAGACCCAGTACTTC
CSDQPGGEETQYF